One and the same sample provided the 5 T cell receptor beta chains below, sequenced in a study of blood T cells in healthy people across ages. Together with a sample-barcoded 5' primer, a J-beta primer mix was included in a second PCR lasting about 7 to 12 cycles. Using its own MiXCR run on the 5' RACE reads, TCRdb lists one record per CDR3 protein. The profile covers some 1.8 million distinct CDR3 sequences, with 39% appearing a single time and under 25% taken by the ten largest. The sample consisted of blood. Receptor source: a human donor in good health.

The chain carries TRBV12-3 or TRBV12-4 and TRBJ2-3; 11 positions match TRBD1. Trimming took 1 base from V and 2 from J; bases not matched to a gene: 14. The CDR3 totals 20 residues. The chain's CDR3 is CASSLDLIQGQGESTDTQYF. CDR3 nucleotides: TGTGCCAGCAGTTTAGATCTTATTCAGGGACAGGGGGAATCCACAGATACGCAGTATTTT.

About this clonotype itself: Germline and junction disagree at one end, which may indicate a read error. Here the CDR3 reads CASSSGQGAREAFF. The CDR3 nucleotides read TGCGCCAGCAGCTCGGGACAGGGGGCGAGGGAAGCTTTCTTT. The chain recombines TRBV13 with TRBJ1-1, with 12 bases fitting TRBD1. Germline lookup yields CDR1 PRHDT and CDR2 FYEKMQ (reference sequence). CDR3 length: 14 amino acids.

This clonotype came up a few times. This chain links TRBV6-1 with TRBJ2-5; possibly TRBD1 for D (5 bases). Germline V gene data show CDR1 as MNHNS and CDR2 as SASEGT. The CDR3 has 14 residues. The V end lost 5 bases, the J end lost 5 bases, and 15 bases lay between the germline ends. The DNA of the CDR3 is TGTGCCAGCAGTCTTGGGTCCTCAGGGGAGACCCAGTACTTC. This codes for CASSLGSSGETQYF.

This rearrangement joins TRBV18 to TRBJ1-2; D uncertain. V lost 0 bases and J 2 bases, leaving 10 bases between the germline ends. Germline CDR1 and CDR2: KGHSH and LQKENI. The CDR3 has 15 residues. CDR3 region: CASSPPWAPNYGYTF. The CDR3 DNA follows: TGTGCCAGCTCACCACCTTGGGCCCCAAACTATGGCTACACCTTC.

CDR3 loop: CASSYSTSGGQQETQYF. In DNA form, the CDR3 reads TGTGCCAGCAGTTACTCGACTAGCGGGGGCCAACAAGAGACCCAGTACTTC. This chain uses TRBV6-6 with TRBJ2-5; 12 nucleotides align to TRBD2. J was trimmed by 2 bases and V by 0 bases; bases with no gene match: 4. Germline CDR1 MNHNY, CDR2 SVGAGI (reference sequence). CDR3 length equals 17 residues.